Below, one T cell receptor beta chain is given with its context. The junction shows a germline mismatch at one end, possibly a read error. The entry originates in a study of cytomegalovirus exposure and HLA in healthy donors. The CDR3 is made up of 14 amino acids. CDR1 is MGHDK, CDR2 SYGVNS, per germline. It was with 60 Vbeta and 13 Jbeta primers that the PCR ran. Sequencing was performed with immunoSEQ multiplex PCR; in TCRdb, only in-frame clones are kept and a portion is missing. This sample yields some 190,000 clones, of which roughly 83% are seen a single time; around 1.3% belongs to the top ten.

This TCR derives from a boy between 2 and 10 years old in good health and CMV-seronegative. The J gene is TRBJ2-5, the V gene TRBV25-1; D is perhaps TRBD1 (6 bases). Specimen: PBMCs. CDR3: CASSPGVIEDTQYF. The CDR3 nucleotides are TGTGCCAGCAGTCCAGGGGTGATAGAAGATACCCAGTACTTC. The full variable domain, completed using reference TRBV25-1 and TRBJ2-5, is EADIYQTPRYLVIGTGKKITLECSQTMGHDKMYWYQQDPGMELHLIHYSYGVNSTEKGDLSSESTVSRIRTEHFPLTLESARPSHTSQYLCASSPGVIEDTQYFGPGTRLLVL.